The clone carrying this TCR beta chain was seen ten or more times. This record comes from a study of neurological immune-mediated disorders. The germline V and J ends were trimmed by 3 bases and 3 bases, with 8 bases remaining between them. The CDR3 has 13 residues. Germline V gene sequence: CDR1 MNHEY, CDR2 SMNVEV (reference sequence). The sorted libraries were made from some 960,000 CD4+ or CD8+ T cells. TCRdb reanalysed the 5' RACE reads using MiXCR and keeps one entry per CDR3 protein. The sample consists of just over 20,000 distinct CDR3 sequences, 15% to 20% of them appearing once. Sequenced sample: CD8+ T cells from blood. V and J are TRBV27 and TRBJ1-1; a possible D gene is TRBD1 (5 bases). The clonotype comes from a woman between 18 and 29 years old with multiple sclerosis. CDR3 nucleotides: TGTGCCAGCAGTTTCGAAGGGGACACTGAAGCTTTCTTT. Translation gives CASSFEGDTEAFF.